This is a list of T cell receptor beta chains from one sample in a study of neurological immune-mediated disorders. MiXCR was run by TCRdb on the 5' RACE reads, yielding one entry per CDR3 protein. The sample includes roughly 62,000 distinct CDR3 sequences, 3% to 4% of them seen just once. The sample was PBMCs. These receptors were obtained from a woman between 45 and 60 years old with multiple sclerosis. CDR3s include the opening cysteine and the closing phenylalanine or tryptophan. Each record gives: J gene, D gene, V gene, clone size, CDR3 DNA, CDR3 protein. The D gene is left open where the match is weak. Clone size is not always given. Where it is, it says once, few, many or a class for expanded clones.

>TRBJ2-3|-|TRBV14|many
TGTGCCAGCAGCGACTACGGTCCTAGCACAGATACGCAGTATTTT
CASSDYGPSTDTQYF
>TRBJ2-1|TRBD1|TRBV10-3|many
TGTGCCACCCTCGCCGGGACAGGGTACAATGAGCAGTTCTTC
CATLAGTGYNEQFF
>TRBJ2-1|-|TRBV10-3|few
TGTGCCATCAGTGAGTTGGGGCAGGACAATGAGCAGTTCTTC
CAISELGQDNEQFF
>TRBJ2-7|TRBD2|TRBV6-2/TRBV6-3|-
TGTGCCAGCAGTTACCTAGGGACTAGCGGGACTTCCTACGAGCAGTACTTC
CASSYLGTSGTSYEQYF
>TRBJ1-5|-|TRBV30|-
-
CAWATGAARNQPQNF
>TRBJ2-5|-|TRBV5-1|many
TGCGCCAGCAGCTTCGACACCCAGGAGACCCAGTACTTC
CASSFDTQETQYF
>TRBJ2-3|-|TRBV6-2/TRBV6-3|many
TGTGCCAGCAGTTACTCCACAGTGCTGCTTCCGGTTACGCAGTATTTT
CASSYSTVLLPVTQYF
>TRBJ2-7|-|TRBV20-1|many
TGCAGTGCTAGAGATAACCTAGAGGGAAGCTACGAGCAGTACTTC
CSARDNLEGSYEQYF
>TRBJ1-5|TRBD1|TRBV4-3|-
TGCGCCAGCAGCCACTTGACAGGGAGCGATCAGCCCCAGAATTTT
CASSHLTGSDQPQNF
>TRBJ1-1|-|TRBV6-5|-
TGTGCCAGCAGTTACTTAGGGGACACTGAAGCTTTCTTT
CASSYLGDTEAFF
>TRBJ2-7|TRBD2|TRBV27|many
TGTGCCAGCAGTCGCGCGGGGGGGGCGGCCTACGAGCAGTACTTC
CASSRAGGAAYEQYF
>TRBJ2-5|TRBD1|TRBV4-3|many
TGCGCCAGCAGCCCTTCAGTCCGGGACAGGGACGAGACCCAGTACTTC
CASSPSVRDRDETQYF
>TRBJ2-3|TRBD1|TRBV7-2|many
TGTGCCAGCAGCTCGCAGGGGGCGCGAGCAGATACGCAGTATTTT
CASSSQGARADTQYF
>TRBJ1-2|-|TRBV14|few
TGTGCCATTAACAAACAGGGAAGCGGCTATGGCTACACCTTC
CAINKQGSGYGYTF
>TRBJ1-5|-|TRBV7-9|many
TGTGCCAGCAGCCAGAATAGCAATCAGCCCCAGCATTTT
CASSQNSNQPQHF
>TRBJ2-7|-|TRBV15|many
TGTGCCACCAGCAGAGTCCTTCAAGGATCCTACGAGCAGTACTTC
CATSRVLQGSYEQYF
>TRBJ2-5|-|TRBV15|many
TGTGCCACCAGCCCAGGGGGGATTGGAGAGACCCAGTACTTC
CATSPGGIGETQYF